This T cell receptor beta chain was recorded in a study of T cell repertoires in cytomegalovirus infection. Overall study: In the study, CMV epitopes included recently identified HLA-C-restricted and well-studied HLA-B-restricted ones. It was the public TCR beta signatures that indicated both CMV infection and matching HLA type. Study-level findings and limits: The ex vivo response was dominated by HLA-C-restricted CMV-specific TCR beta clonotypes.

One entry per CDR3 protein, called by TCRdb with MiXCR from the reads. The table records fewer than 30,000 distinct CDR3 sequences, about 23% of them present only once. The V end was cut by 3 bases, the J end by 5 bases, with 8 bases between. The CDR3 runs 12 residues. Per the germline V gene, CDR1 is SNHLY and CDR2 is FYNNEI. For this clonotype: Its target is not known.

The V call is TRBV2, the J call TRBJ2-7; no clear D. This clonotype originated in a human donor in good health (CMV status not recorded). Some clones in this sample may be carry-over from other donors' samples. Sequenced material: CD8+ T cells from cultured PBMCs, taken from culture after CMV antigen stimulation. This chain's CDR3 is CASSEVVHEQYF. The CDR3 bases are TGTGCCAGCAGTGAGGTTGTCCACGAGCAGTACTTC.